This T cell receptor (beta chain) was profiled in a study of blood T cell repertoires in COVID-19. Only in-frame clones appear in the TCRdb table, and some are missing; sequencing was by immunoSEQ multiplex PCR. The table shows 70,000 to 100,000 clones, with about nine tenths occurring only once. This receptor was taken from a human donor in a cohort sampled during active COVID-19. Source material: peripheral blood.

CDR3 loop: CATSDPSQGSYNEQFF. CDR3 DNA: TGTGCCACCAGTGATCCGTCCCAGGGTAGCTACAATGAGCAGTTCTTC. The chain employs TRBV24-1 and TRBJ2-1, with D tentatively TRBD1 (5 bases). The CDR3 has 16 amino acids. Germline CDR1 is KGHDR and CDR2 is SFDVKD. The germline V and J ends were trimmed by 3 bases and 3 bases, with 14 bases remaining between them.